This entry lists 4 T cell receptor beta chains sequenced from one sample in a study of monozygotic twins with inflammatory bowel disease. Following a re-call of the 5' RACE reads, TCRdb has one entry per CDR3 protein and lacks DNA. This sample's clone table lists more than 75,000 distinct CDR3 sequences. Sequences were obtained from blood. The receptor source for this set is a human donor with ulcerative colitis or Crohn's disease, or a healthy co-twin of an affected twin (not recorded which).

The rearrangement uses TRBV5-6 and TRBJ1-2; absent DNA, TCRdb's TRBD1 call cannot be checked. This CDR3 spans 13 amino acids. From germline, CDR1 is SGHDT and CDR2 YYEEEE. This chain's CDR3 is CASSLPPSYGYTF.

The chain combines TRBV20-1 with TRBJ2-3; checking the TCRdb D call of TRBD1 is not possible without DNA. CDR3 length: 12 residues. Per germline, CDR1 DFQATT and CDR2 SNEGSKA (reference sequence). The CDR3 region is CSGDRGRDTQYF.

This chain joins TRBV19 and TRBJ1-2; there is no DNA to check the TCRdb D call of TRBD1. This CDR3 has 12 residues. From germline, CDR1 is LNHDA and CDR2 SQIVND (reference sequence). The CDR3 sequence: CASNQGAHGYTF.

The chain couples TRBV19 to TRBJ2-1; TCRdb reports TRBD1, a call that lacks DNA to check it against. This CDR3 comprises 13 residues. The germline V gene has CDR1 LNHDA and CDR2 SQIVND (reference sequence). This CDR3 is CASTRGAYNEQFF.